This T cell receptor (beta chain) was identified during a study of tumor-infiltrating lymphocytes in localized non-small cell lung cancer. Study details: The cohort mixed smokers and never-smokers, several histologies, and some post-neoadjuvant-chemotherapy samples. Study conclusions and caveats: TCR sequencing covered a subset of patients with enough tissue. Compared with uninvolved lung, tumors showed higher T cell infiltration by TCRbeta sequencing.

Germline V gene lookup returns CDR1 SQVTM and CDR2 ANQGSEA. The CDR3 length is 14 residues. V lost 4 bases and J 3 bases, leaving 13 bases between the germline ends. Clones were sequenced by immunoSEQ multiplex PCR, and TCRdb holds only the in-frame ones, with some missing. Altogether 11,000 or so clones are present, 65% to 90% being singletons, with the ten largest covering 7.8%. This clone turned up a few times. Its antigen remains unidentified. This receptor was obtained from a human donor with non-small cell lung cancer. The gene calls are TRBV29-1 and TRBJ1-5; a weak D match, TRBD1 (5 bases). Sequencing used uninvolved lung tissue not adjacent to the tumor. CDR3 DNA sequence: TGCAGCGTTGTAAGGGACGGAGACAATCAGCCCCAGCATTTT. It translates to CSVVRDGDNQPQHF. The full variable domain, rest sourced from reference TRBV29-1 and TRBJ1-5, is SAVISQKPSRDICQRGTSLTIQCQVDSQVTMMFWYRQQPGQSLTLIATANQGSEATYESGFVIDKFPISRPNLTFSTLTVSNMSPEDSSIYLCSVVRDGDNQPQHFGDGTRLSIL.